Shown below are 31 T cell receptor beta chains from a single sample sequenced in a study of shared clonotypes between healthy human individuals (dated by TCRdb to 2018 to 2021). The library came from the immunoSEQ multiplex PCR assay. Entries here come from immuneACCESS through TCRdb and include only in-frame sequences with V and J called. Some clones fail to appear in such tables; in the studies checked, an unresolved V gene covers under half of the shortfall, and the cause of the remainder is unknown. The sample table holds over 2 million clones, of which just under 95% were seen once. The leading ten clones occupy 0.37% of the sample. Sample: naive CD4+ T cells from PBMCs. This specimen's cell subset or site label, per the study, means: CD45RA+ positively selected. These receptors were taken from a man aged 18 to 29 in good health. Some clones in this sample may be carry-over from other donors' samples.

This chain connects TRBV27 to TRBJ2-1, with D possibly matching TRBD2 (5 bases). CDR3 length: 15 residues. Germline lookup yields CDR1 MNHEY and CDR2 SMNVEV (reference sequence). V lost 3 bases to trimming and J lost 5 bases, with 14 bases between them. In nucleotides, the CDR3 is TGTGCCAGCAGTTTTAGGCGGGTCTTAAACAATGAGCAGTTCTTC. Its translation is CASSFRRVLNNEQFF.

This clone was counted a few times. CDR3 amino acids: CASSFGAGTDTQYF. CDR3 sequence (DNA): TGTGCCAGCAGTTTCGGAGCGGGGACAGATACGCAGTATTTT. This chain links TRBV27 with TRBJ2-3, with 7 bases that match TRBD2. The length of the CDR3 is 14 residues. From germline, CDR1 is MNHEY and CDR2 SMNVEV (reference sequence). V shed 3 bases, J shed 3 bases, and the junction held 3 bases outside the gene matches.

This clone was seen only once. The chain uses TRBV18 and TRBJ2-2; either TRBD1 or TRBD2 may supply D (5 bases each). The CDR3 contains 15 residues. V was shortened by 4 bases and J by 2 bases, with 11 bases between the two germline ends. Germline CDR1 reads KGHSH; CDR2 reads LQKENI. This chain's CDR3 is CASSQGRGNTGELFF. For the CDR3, the DNA is TGTGCCAGCTCACAGGGGAGAGGTAACACCGGGGAGCTGTTTTTT.

The sample holds one count of this clone. This sequence joins TRBV28 and TRBJ1-1; D call uncertain. With 7 bases removed from V and 2 bases from J, the gap between germline ends came to 17 bases. This CDR3 has 15 amino acids. Germline values: CDR1 MDHEN, CDR2 SYDVKM. For the CDR3, the DNA is TGTGCCAGCACCACCCTGGGCGGACCCAACACTGAAGCTTTCTTT. Protein product: CASTTLGGPNTEAFF.

The chain has TRBV19 and TRBJ1-5; a weak D match, TRBD1 (6 bases). The V and J ends lost 7 bases and 0 bases respectively, with 19 bases between them. There are 17 residues in the CDR3. In germline, CDR1 is LNHDA, CDR2 SQIVND (reference sequence). The CDR3 DNA reads TGTGCCAGTACTCGGATGGGGGGCCCTTATAGCAATCAGCCCCAGCATTTT. The encoded protein is CASTRMGGPYSNQPQHF.

Regarding this clone: A read error may produce the germline difference seen at one junction end. The CDR3 DNA sequence: TGTGCCAGCAGAGAAGACAGGGGGTCCTACGAGCAGTACTTC. Its translation: CASREDRGSYEQYF. This chain links TRBV2 with TRBJ2-7; TRBD1 matches 9 bases. The germline gives CDR1 SNHLY, CDR2 FYNNEI. The CDR3 consists of 14 residues.

The gene calls are TRBV7-3 and TRBJ2-3, with 11 bases identical to TRBD2. This CDR3 has 16 amino acids. Germline lookup yields CDR1 SGHTA and CDR2 FQGTGA. V lost 2 bases, J lost 4 bases, and 5 bases stayed unmatched. The CDR3 here is CASSLALAGGADTQYF. DNA of the CDR3: TGTGCCAGCAGCTTAGCCCTAGCGGGAGGTGCAGATACGCAGTATTTT.

The chain couples TRBV2 to TRBJ2-4; D gene unclear. This CDR3 is built from 15 residues. Germline V lookup: CDR1 SNHLY, CDR2 FYNNEI. V was cut by 6 bases and J by 0 bases, with 12 bases left in between. CDR3 coding DNA: TGTGCCAGCAGAGAGGACGGCCTAGCCAAAAACATTCAGTACTTC. Translating gives CASREDGLAKNIQYF.

The count of this clone is one. This rearrangement joins TRBV5-1 to TRBJ1-1; TRBD1 agrees at 8 bases. Germline V gene data show CDR1 as SGHRS and CDR2 as YFSETQ. There are 14 residues in the CDR3. Losses at the gene ends were 4 bases for V and 5 bases for J; bases not matched to a gene: 7. The CDR3 here is CASSLRDRSTEAFF. CDR3 bases: TGCGCCAGCAGCCTCCGGGACAGGAGTACTGAAGCTTTCTTT.

This chain connects TRBV25-1 to TRBJ2-3; D possibly corresponds to TRBD2 (6 bases). The V gene lost 2 bases and the J gene lost 3 bases, with 12 bases spanning the gap. Germline V gene sequence: CDR1 MGHDK, CDR2 SYGVNS. The CDR3 runs to 15 residues. The DNA of the CDR3 is TGTGCCAGCAGTGAAGGCGCGGGAAGGACAGATACGCAGTATTTT. This gives the protein CASSEGAGRTDTQYF.

The chain links TRBV5-5 to TRBJ1-4, with a tentative D call TRBD1 (5 bases). CDR1 SGHKS and CDR2 YYEKEE come from the germline V gene (reference sequence). The CDR3 totals 14 residues. V was cut by 5 bases and J by 6 bases, with 14 bases left in between. The CDR3, as DNA: TGTGCCAGCAGTCCGGGGGGTCGGCATGAAAAACTGTTTTTT. This sequence encodes CASSPGGRHEKLFF.

V and J are TRBV30 and TRBJ1-1, with D possibly TRBD1 on 5 matching bases. The CDR3 is 13 residues long. With 3 bases removed from V and 10 bases from J, the gap between germline ends came to 18 bases. Germline V lookup: CDR1 GTSNPN, CDR2 SVGIG (reference sequence). This CDR3 reads CAWRGTQGRGAFF. CDR3 in DNA: TGTGCCTGGAGAGGGACTCAGGGTAGGGGAGCTTTCTTT.

The chain recombines TRBV7-9 with TRBJ2-3; 8 nucleotides align to TRBD1. Germline CDR1 reads SEHNR; CDR2 reads FQNEAQ (reference sequence). V dropped 4 bases and J dropped 4; count of bases not matched to a gene: 7. This CDR3 comprises 15 residues. The CDR3 spells CASSSPDRGADTQYF. DNA of the CDR3: TGTGCCAGCAGCTCACCCGACAGGGGTGCAGATACGCAGTATTTT.

CDR3: CASSLSGSNSPLHF. CDR3 DNA sequence: TGCGCCAGCAGCTTGTCAGGATCCAATTCACCCCTCCACTTT. This chain links TRBV5-1 with TRBJ1-6; no clear D gene. V was shortened by 1 base and J by 7 bases, with 9 bases between the two germline ends. The CDR3 is 14 residues long. Germline assignment: CDR1 SGHRS and CDR2 YFSETQ.

The genes are TRBV6-6 and TRBJ2-1; D is possibly TRBD2 (5 bases). Germline loops: CDR1 MNHNY, CDR2 SVGAGI (reference sequence). V lost 2 bases to trimming and J lost 2 bases, with 10 bases between them. The CDR3 covers 15 residues. CDR3: CASSYHTGTYNEQFF. CDR3 coding DNA: TGTGCCAGCAGTTACCACACGGGGACCTACAATGAGCAGTTCTTC.

The chain carries TRBV19 and TRBJ1-2, with 8 bases lining up with TRBD1. This CDR3 region has 14 residues. J was trimmed by 7 bases and V by 5 bases; bases with no gene match: 9. From germline, CDR1 is LNHDA and CDR2 SQIVND (reference sequence). CDR3 loop: CASSGTGFQAGYTF. The CDR3 DNA follows: TGTGCCAGTAGTGGGACAGGCTTTCAGGCTGGCTACACCTTC.

V is TRBV28 and J is TRBJ2-6; D is unclear. The length of the CDR3 is 17 residues. Trimming removed 5 bases from V and 0 bases from J, with 14 bases in between. The germline gives CDR1 MDHEN, CDR2 SYDVKM. CDR3 sequence (DNA): TGTGCCAGCAGTCCCCGGGCCTATAGCTCTGGGGCCAACGTCCTGACTTTC. As protein: CASSPRAYSSGANVLTF.

This clone was picked up a small number of times. The chain carries TRBV7-6 and TRBJ1-1; D is undetermined. Looked up from germline, CDR1 is SGHVS and CDR2 is FNYEAQ. Trimming pared 5 bases from V and 3 bases from J, leaving 10 bases between. This CDR3 is built from 13 residues. The CDR3 DNA reads TGTGCCAGCAGCCTAATTTATGACACTGAAGCTTTCTTT. Translating it yields CASSLIYDTEAFF.

V usage is TRBV7-3 and J usage is TRBJ2-3; D possibly corresponds to TRBD2 (6 bases). The CDR3 sequence is 13 residues long. V lost 4 bases and J 1 base, leaving 6 bases between the germline ends. CDR1 and CDR2 from the germline V gene are SGHTA and FQGTGA. CDR3 amino acids: CASSWGGTDTQYF. The CDR3 bases are TGTGCCAGCAGCTGGGGGGGCACAGATACGCAGTATTTT.

As for this clone: The same CDR3 arises from other DNA sequences in this sample as well. The chain carries TRBV10-3 and TRBJ2-7, with TRBD1 as a possible D gene (6 bases). V was shortened by 3 bases and J by 4 bases, with 25 bases between the two germline ends. This CDR3 spans 18 amino acids. CDR1 is ENHRY and CDR2 is SYGVKD in the germline V gene. In DNA form, the CDR3 reads TGTGCCATCAGTGATAGAAGGACAGAGAAAGCTAAAGGGTACGAGCAGTACTTC. Amino acids: CAISDRRTEKAKGYEQYF.

V usage is TRBV5-5 and J usage is TRBJ2-3; the D is unclear. Deletions cut 6 bases from V and 0 bases from J, with 8 bases between. Germline CDR1 and CDR2: SGHKS and YYEKEE (reference sequence). CDR3 size: 13 residues. In nucleotides, the CDR3 is TGTGCCAGCACCCCTCATAGCACAGATACGCAGTATTTT. It translates to CASTPHSTDTQYF.

V is TRBV10-3 and J is TRBJ2-2; 8 nucleotides agree with TRBD2. CDR3 length: 14 residues. J lost 4 bases, V lost 10 bases, and 8 bases had no gene match. Germline CDR1 and CDR2: ENHRY and SYGVKD. The CDR3 sequence is CATSGSTSTGELFF. The CDR3 DNA reads as TGTGCCACCAGCGGGAGCACGAGCACCGGGGAGCTGTTTTTT.

The J gene is TRBJ2-5, the V gene TRBV28, with D tentatively TRBD2 (5 bases). The CDR3 consists of 16 residues. The V gene lost 4 bases and the J gene lost 5 bases, with 20 bases spanning the gap. CDR1 MDHEN and CDR2 SYDVKM come from the germline V gene. CDR3 coding DNA: TGTGCCAGCAGTTACCGACTACCCAGCCCGGAGGAGACCCAGTACTTC. Translating it yields CASSYRLPSPEETQYF.

J is TRBJ2-4 and V is TRBV5-6; either TRBD1 or TRBD2 may supply D (7 bases each). The length of the CDR3 is 13 residues. CDR1 is SGHDT and CDR2 is YYEEEE in the germline V gene. Trimming took 3 bases from V and 8 from J, leaving 12 bases between them. The CDR3 here is CASSSAGGDIQYF. The CDR3 DNA reads as TGTGCCAGCAGCTCCGCAGGGGGGGACATTCAGTACTTC.

The V and J genes are TRBV7-3 and TRBJ2-3; 7 bases line up with TRBD1. The J segment lost 0 bases and the V segment lost 5 bases, leaving 8 bases of the junction unmatched. Germline lookup yields CDR1 SGHTA and CDR2 FQGTGA. This CDR3 region has 16 residues. CDR3 loop: CASSVSRQGSTDTQYF. The CDR3 bases are TGTGCCAGCAGCGTATCCCGACAGGGCAGCACAGATACGCAGTATTTT.

The V call is TRBV2, the J call TRBJ2-3; no definite D call. The length of the CDR3 is 14 residues. Looked up from germline, CDR1 is SNHLY and CDR2 is FYNNEI. V was clipped by 4 bases and J by 0 bases, with 8 bases between them. CDR3 nucleotide sequence: TGTGCCAGCAGTGGAGGTATTAGCACAGATACGCAGTATTTT. Encoded protein: CASSGGISTDTQYF.

Only one count was recorded for this clone. The rearrangement uses TRBV5-1 and TRBJ2-2, with D possibly TRBD2 on 5 matching bases. The CDR3 is made up of 15 amino acids. V gave up 4 bases and J gave up 0 bases, with 10 bases separating them. Germline CDR1 SGHRS, CDR2 YFSETQ. CDR3 nucleotides: TGCGCCAGCAGCCCAGACGGGACGAACACCGGGGAGCTGTTTTTT. Translated: CASSPDGTNTGELFF.

V gene TRBV5-1 combines with J gene TRBJ2-7; possibly TRBD1 for D (6 bases). The germline gives CDR1 SGHRS, CDR2 YFSETQ. Trimming removed 1 base at V and 2 bases at J, with 13 bases between. The CDR3 contains 15 residues. This chain's CDR3 is CASSLIRGITYEQYF. The CDR3 DNA sequence: TGCGCCAGCAGCTTGATCAGGGGCATTACCTACGAGCAGTACTTC.

CDR3 region: CASSERSAEAYEQYF. The CDR3 coding sequence is TGTGCCAGCAGTGAGCGGTCGGCGGAGGCCTACGAGCAGTACTTC. The rearrangement links TRBV2 to TRBJ2-7; D may be TRBD2 (5 bases). Looked up from germline, CDR1 is SNHLY and CDR2 is FYNNEI. V was cut by 3 bases and J by 2 bases, with 14 bases left in between. This CDR3 comprises 15 residues.

The genes are TRBV28 and TRBJ1-1, with a tentative D call TRBD1 (5 bases). Trimming took off 2 bases at V and 1 base at J, with 11 bases between the two ends. The CDR3 loop spans 15 amino acids. Germline CDR1 reads MDHEN; CDR2 reads SYDVKM. The CDR3: CASSLLGTPNTEAFF. The DNA of the CDR3 is TGTGCCAGCAGTTTACTAGGGACGCCGAACACTGAAGCTTTCTTT.

J is TRBJ1-4 and V is TRBV7-9, with D unclear. Deletions cut 4 bases from V and 4 bases from J, with 10 bases between. The CDR3 contains 14 residues. The germline CDR1 and CDR2 sequences are SEHNR and FQNEAQ (reference sequence). This chain's CDR3 is CASSSPPSNEKLFF. The CDR3 DNA reads TGTGCCAGCAGCTCACCTCCTAGTAATGAAAAACTGTTTTTT.